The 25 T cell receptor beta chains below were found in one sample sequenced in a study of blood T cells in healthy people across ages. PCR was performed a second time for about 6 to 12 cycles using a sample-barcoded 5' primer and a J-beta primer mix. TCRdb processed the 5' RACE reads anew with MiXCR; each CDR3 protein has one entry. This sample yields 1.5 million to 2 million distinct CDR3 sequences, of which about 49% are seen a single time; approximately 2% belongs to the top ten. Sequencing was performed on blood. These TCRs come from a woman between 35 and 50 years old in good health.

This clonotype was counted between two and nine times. As DNA, the CDR3 is TGTGCCAGCAGCGTAGTTACGGGGGGCGCTGGGGCCAACGTCCTGACTTTC. It is translated as CASSVVTGGAGANVLTF. The chain has TRBV9 and TRBJ2-6; a weak D match, TRBD2 (7 bases). Trimming left V 0 bases short and J 2 bases short, with 12 bases between. Germline V gene data show CDR1 as SGDLS and CDR2 as YYNGEE. The CDR3 extends over 17 amino acids.

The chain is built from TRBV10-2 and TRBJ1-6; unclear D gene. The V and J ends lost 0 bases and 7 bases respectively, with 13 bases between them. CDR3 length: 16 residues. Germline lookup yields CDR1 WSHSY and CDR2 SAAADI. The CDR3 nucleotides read TGCGCCAGCAGTGAGTCTCGAGGGCCTCTGAATTCACCCCTCCACTTT. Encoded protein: CASSESRGPLNSPLHF.

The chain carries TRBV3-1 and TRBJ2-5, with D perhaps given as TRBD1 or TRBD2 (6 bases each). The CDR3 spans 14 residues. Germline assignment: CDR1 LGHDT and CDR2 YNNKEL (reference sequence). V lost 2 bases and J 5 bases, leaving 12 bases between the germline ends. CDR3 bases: TGTGCCAGCAGCCAATGGGGGGCCTGGGAGACCCAGTACTTC. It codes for CASSQWGAWETQYF.

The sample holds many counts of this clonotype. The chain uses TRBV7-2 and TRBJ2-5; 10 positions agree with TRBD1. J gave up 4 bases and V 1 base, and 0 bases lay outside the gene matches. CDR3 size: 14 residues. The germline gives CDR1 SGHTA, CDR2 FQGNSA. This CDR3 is CASSLGQGAETQYF. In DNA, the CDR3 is TGTGCCAGCAGCTTAGGACAGGGGGCAGAGACCCAGTACTTC.

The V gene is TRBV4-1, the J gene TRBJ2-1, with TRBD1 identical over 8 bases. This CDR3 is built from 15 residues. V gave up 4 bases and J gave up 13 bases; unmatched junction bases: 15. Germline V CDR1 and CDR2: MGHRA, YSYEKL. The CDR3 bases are TGCGCCAGCAGCCGTACAAGACAGGGGTTAGAGACCCAGTTCTTC. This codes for CASSRTRQGLETQFF.

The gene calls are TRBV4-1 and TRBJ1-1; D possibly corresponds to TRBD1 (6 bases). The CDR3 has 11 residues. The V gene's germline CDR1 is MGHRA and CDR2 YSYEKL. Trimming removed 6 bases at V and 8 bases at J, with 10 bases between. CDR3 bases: TGCGCCAGCAGACGACAGGAGGAAGCTTTCTTT. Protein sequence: CASRRQEEAFF.

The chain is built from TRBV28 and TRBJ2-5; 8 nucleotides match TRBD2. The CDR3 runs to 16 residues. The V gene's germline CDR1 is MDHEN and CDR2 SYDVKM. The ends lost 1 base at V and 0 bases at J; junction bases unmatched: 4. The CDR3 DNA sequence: TGTGCCAGCAGTTTATCTGGCGGGGGGAACCAAGAGACCCAGTACTTC. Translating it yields CASSLSGGGNQETQYF.

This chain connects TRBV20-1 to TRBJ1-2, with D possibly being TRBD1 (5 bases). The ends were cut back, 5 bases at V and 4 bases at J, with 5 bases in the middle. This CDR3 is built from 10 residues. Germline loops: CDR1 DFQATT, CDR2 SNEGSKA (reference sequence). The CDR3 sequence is CSAGAYGYTF. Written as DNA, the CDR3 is TGCAGTGCTGGGGCCTATGGCTACACCTTC.

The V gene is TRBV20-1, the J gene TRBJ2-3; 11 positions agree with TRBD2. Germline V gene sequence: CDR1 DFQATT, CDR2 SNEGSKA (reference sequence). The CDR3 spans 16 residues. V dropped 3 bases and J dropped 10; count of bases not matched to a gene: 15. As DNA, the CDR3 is TGCAGTGCTAGGGCCTCTAGCGGGGGGTATACAGGTGCGCAGTATTTT. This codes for CSARASSGGYTGAQYF.

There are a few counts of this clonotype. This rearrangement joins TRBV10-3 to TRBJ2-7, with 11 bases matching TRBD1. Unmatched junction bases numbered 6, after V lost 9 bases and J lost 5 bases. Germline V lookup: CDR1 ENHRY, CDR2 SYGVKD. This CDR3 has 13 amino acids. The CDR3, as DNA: TGTGCCATGCGGACAGGGGGCACGGACGAGCAGTACTTC. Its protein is CAMRTGGTDEQYF.

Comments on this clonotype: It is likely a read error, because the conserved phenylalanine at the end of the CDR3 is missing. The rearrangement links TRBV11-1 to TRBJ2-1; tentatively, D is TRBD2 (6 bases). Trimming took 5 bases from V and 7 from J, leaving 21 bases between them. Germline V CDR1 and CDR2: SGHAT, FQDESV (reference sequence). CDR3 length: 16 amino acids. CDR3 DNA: TGTGCCAGCAGCCCTAGGCGGGGCCGGTACAAGAATGAGCAGTTCTCC. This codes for CASSPRRGRYKNEQFS.

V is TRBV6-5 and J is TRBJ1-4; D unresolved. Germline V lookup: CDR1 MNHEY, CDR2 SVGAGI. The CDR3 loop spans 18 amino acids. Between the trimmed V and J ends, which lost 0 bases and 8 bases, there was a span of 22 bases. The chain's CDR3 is CASSYSMRAETEVEKLFF. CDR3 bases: TGTGCCAGCAGTTACTCGATGAGGGCCGAGACGGAGGTCGAAAAACTGTTTTTT.

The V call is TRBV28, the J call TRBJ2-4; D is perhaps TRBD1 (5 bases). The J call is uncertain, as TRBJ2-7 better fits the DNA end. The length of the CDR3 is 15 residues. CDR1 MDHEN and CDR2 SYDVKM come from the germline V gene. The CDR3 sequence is CASSPTEFGTYEQYF. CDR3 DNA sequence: TGTGCCAGCAGTCCGACAGAGTTCGGAACCTACGAGCAGTACTTC.

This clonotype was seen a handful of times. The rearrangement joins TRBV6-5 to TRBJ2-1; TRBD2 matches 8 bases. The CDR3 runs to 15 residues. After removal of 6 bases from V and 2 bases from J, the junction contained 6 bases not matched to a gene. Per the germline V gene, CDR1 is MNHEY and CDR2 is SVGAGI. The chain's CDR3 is CASSRSGAPYNEQFF. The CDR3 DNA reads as TGTGCCAGCAGCCGTAGCGGGGCCCCCTACAATGAGCAGTTCTTC.

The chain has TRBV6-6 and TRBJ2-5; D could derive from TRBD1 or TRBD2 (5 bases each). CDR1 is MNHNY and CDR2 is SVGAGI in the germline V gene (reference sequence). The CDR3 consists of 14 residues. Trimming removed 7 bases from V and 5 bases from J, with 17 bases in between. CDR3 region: CASNDRDRGETQYF. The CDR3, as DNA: TGTGCCAGCAACGACCGGGACCGAGGGGAGACCCAGTACTTC.

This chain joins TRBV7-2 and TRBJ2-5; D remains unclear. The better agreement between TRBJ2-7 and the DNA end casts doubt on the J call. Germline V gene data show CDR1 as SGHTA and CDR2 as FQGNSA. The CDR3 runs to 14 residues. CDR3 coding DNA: TGTGCCAGCAGCTTAGCGTTAGGGCTAGACGAGCAGTACTTC. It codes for CASSLALGLDEQYF.

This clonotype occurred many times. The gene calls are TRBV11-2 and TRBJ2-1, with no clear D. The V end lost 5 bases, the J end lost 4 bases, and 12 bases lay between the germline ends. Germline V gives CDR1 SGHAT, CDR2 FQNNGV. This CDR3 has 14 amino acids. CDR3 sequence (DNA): TGTGCCAGCAGCCCCAGAACGGGTTACAATGAGCAGTTCTTC. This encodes CASSPRTGYNEQFF.

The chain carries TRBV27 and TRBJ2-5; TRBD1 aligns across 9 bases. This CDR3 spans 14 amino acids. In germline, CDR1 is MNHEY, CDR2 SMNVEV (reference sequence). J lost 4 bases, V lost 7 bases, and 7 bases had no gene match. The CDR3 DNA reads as TGTGCCAGCACCAACACAGGGGGCCGAGAGACCCAGTACTTC. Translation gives CASTNTGGRETQYF.

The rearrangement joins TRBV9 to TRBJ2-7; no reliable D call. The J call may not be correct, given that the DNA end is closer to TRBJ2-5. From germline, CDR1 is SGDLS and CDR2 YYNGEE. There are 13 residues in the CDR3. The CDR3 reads CASSVEQTATQYF. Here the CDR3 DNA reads TGTGCCAGCAGCGTAGAACAGACGGCGACCCAGTACTTC.

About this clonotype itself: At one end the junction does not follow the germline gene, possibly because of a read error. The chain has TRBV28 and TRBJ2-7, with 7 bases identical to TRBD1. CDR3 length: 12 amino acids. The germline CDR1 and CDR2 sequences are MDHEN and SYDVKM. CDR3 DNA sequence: TGTGCCAGCAGCGGGACAGCCTACGGGCAGTACTTC. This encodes CASSGTAYGQYF.

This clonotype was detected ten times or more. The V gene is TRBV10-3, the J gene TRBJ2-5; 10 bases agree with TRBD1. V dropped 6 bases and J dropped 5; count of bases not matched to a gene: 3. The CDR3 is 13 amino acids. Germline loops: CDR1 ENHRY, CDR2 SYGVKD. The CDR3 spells CAISDRGRETQYF. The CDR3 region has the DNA TGTGCCATCAGCGACAGGGGGCGGGAGACCCAGTACTTC.

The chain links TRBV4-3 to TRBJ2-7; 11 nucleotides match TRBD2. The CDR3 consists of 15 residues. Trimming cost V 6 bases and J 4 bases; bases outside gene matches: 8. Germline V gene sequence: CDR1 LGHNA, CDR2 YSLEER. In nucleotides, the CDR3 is TGCGCCAGCAGTTCGGGACTAGCGGTTGGGTACGAGCAGTACTTC. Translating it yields CASSSGLAVGYEQYF.

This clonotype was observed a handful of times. The CDR3 loop reads CASSQEAGSYEQYF. CDR3 nucleotides: TGCGCCAGCAGCCAAGAAGCGGGCTCCTACGAGCAGTACTTC. The chain uses TRBV4-3 and TRBJ2-7; possible D gene TRBD2, 6 bases. The CDR3 spans 14 residues. V was cut by 0 bases and J by 0 bases, with 6 bases left in between. CDR1 LGHNA and CDR2 YSLEER come from the germline V gene.

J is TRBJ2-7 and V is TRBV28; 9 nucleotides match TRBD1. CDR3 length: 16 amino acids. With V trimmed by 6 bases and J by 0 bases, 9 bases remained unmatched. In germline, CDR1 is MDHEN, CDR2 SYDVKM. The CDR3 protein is CASRRGQGASSYEQYF. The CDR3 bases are TGTGCCAGCAGGCGGGGACAGGGTGCATCCTCCTACGAGCAGTACTTC. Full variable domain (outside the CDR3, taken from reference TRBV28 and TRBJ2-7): DVKVTQSSRYLVKRTGEKVFLECVQDMDHENMFWYRQDPGLGLRLIYFSYDVKMKEKGDIPEGYSVSREKKERFSLILESASTNQTSMYLCASRRGQGASSYEQYFGPGTRLTVT.

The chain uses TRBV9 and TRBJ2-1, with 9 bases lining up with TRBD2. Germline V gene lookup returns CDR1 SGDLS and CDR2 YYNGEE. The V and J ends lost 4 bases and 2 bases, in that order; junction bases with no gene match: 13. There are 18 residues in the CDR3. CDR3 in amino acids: CASSPHKWGGGAYNEQFF. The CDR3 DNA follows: TGTGCCAGCAGCCCTCACAAATGGGGCGGGGGGGCCTACAATGAGCAGTTCTTC.